This is a list of T cell receptor beta chains from one sample in a study of T cells in Graves' hyperthyroidism and ophthalmopathy. TCRdb ran MiXCR on the multiplex PCR reads and lists one entry per CDR3 protein. The sample has about 420,000 distinct CDR3 sequences; roughly 14% are singletons. Sequenced input: blood. Receptor source: a woman aged 18-29 years with Graves' hyperthyroidism. Both conserved end residues are part of each CDR3. A D gene is named only where the DNA matches it firmly. Only part of the rows carry a size: once, few, many, or a class if the clone is expanded.

J gene | D gene | clone size | V gene | CDR3 DNA | CDR3 protein
TRBJ1-1 | . | . | TRBV19 | TGTGCCAGTAGTATCCAATTGAACACTGAAGCTTTCTTT | CASSIQLNTEAFF
TRBJ2-7 | . | . | TRBV10-2 | TGCGCCAGCAGTAACAGGGCGTTATGGGAGCAGTACTTC | CASSNRALWEQYF
TRBJ1-1 | . | . | TRBV5-6 | TGTGCCAGCAGCTTGCCCGTGTTTGCAGGGGTGTTGGGCACTGAAGCTTTCTTT | CASSLPVFAGVLGTEAFF
TRBJ2-7 | TRBD2 | many | TRBV12-3/TRBV12-4 | TGTGCCAGCAGTTTCCGGCTAGCGGGGTCCGAGCAGTACTTC | CASSFRLAGSEQYF
TRBJ2-1 | TRBD2 | many | TRBV12-3/TRBV12-4 | TGTGCCAGCAGTTTCCTCGGGACTAGAGACTACAATGAGCAGTTCTTC | CASSFLGTRDYNEQFF
TRBJ1-2 | TRBD1 | . | TRBV19 | TGTGCCAGTAGTCCGTGGACAGGAGCTAACTATGGCTACACCTTC | CASSPWTGANYGYTF
TRBJ1-6 | . | few | TRBV9 | TGTGCCAGCAGCGTAGAGCAGGGGAGGTCACCCCTCCACTTT | CASSVEQGRSPLHF
TRBJ2-7 | TRBD1 | . | TRBV15 | TGTGCCACCAGCGTCGGGACAGGGTACTACGAGCAGTACTTC | CATSVGTGYYEQYF
TRBJ2-1 | . | . | TRBV11-2 | TGTGCCAGCAGCTTGACGGTTGAGCAGTTCTTC | CASSLTVEQFF
TRBJ2-2 | . | many | TRBV7-3 | TGTGCCAGCAGCTTAAGTCTAGCGCTCGCGAACACCGGGGAGCTGTTTTTT | CASSLSLALANTGELFF
TRBJ1-5 | . | many | TRBV7-2 | TGTGCCAGCAGCTCAGGGCGGGGGAACGGGGCAAATCAGCCCCAGCATTTT | CASSSGRGNGANQPQHF
TRBJ1-5 | . | many | TRBV7-8 | TGTGCCAGCAGCTTAGGTACCGGATATCAGCCCCAGCATTTT | CASSLGTGYQPQHF
TRBJ2-2 | . | . | TRBV28 | TGTGCCAGCAGTTTTGTGACGATCTCCACCGGGGAGCTGTTTTTT | CASSFVTISTGELFF
TRBJ1-3 | TRBD1 | . | TRBV25-1 | TGTGCCAGCAGTGAATGGGAGAAGGGACAGGTCGCCAACTCTGGAAACACCATATATTTT | CASSEWEKGQVANSGNTIYF
TRBJ2-1 | . | many | TRBV12-3/TRBV12-4 | TGTGCCAGCAGTCCCCCGGGACTTGACAATGAGCAGTTCTTC | CASSPPGLDNEQFF
TRBJ2-5 | . | . | TRBV29-1 | TGCAGCGTTGAGGACAGAGACCAAGAGACCCAGTACTTC | CSVEDRDQETQYF
TRBJ1-2 | . | many | TRBV5-1 | TGCGCCAGCAGATTCGCCGGGACTGTTAACTATGGCTACACCTTC | CASRFAGTVNYGYTF
TRBJ2-1 | . | few | TRBV3-1 | TGTGCCAGCAGCCCCCGAAGTCCCACTAGCCCAGGGGACAATGAGCAGTTCTTC | CASSPRSPTSPGDNEQFF
TRBJ2-3 | . | many | TRBV12-3/TRBV12-4 | TGTGCCAGCAGTACTAGAAGCCCAGATACGCAGTATTTT | CASSTRSPDTQYF
TRBJ1-3 | . | many | TRBV7-6 | TGTGCCAGCAGTAAACAGGGCCGCTCTGGAAACACCATATATTTT | CASSKQGRSGNTIYF
TRBJ2-1 | . | . | TRBV15 | TGTGCCACCAGCCCCGGGGCTAACTCCTACAATGAGCAGCTCTTC | CATSPGANSYNEQLF
TRBJ1-2 | . | many | TRBV5-1 | TGCGCCAGCAGCTTGTCAGGGGAGTATGGCTACACCTTC | CASSLSGEYGYTF
TRBJ2-1 | TRBD2 | . | TRBV19 | TGTGCCAGTAGTATAGATCGACTAGCTCAAAATGAGCAGTTCTTC | CASSIDRLAQNEQFF
TRBJ1-1 | . | many | TRBV6-1 | TGTGCCAGCAGTTCTCACTTCAGGGACGAAGCTTTCTTT | CASSSHFRDEAFF
TRBJ2-1 | TRBD2 | many | TRBV20-1 | TGCAGTGCTAGAACCCCGGGACTAGCGGGGTACAATGAGCAGTTCTTC | CSARTPGLAGYNEQFF
TRBJ1-1 | TRBD1 | many | TRBV18 | TGTGCCAGCTCACCGGACAGGCTGGTAGGGCGAGCTTTCTTT | CASSPDRLVGRAFF